This T cell receptor (beta chain) was identified during a study of blood T cell repertoires in COVID-19. Assay: immunoSEQ multiplex PCR; the TCRdb copy retains only in-frame clones and omits some. This table holds about 220,000 clones, around 82% found once. The CDR3 runs to 16 residues. V dropped 3 bases and J dropped 5; count of bases not matched to a gene: 10. In germline, CDR1 is KGHDR, CDR2 SFDVKD. The clonotype comes from a woman under 40 who had recovered from COVID-19. The rearrangement links TRBV24-1 to TRBJ2-7; TRBD1 aligns across 9 bases. Sequencing used peripheral blood. The CDR3 DNA is TGTGCCACCAGTGATCCCCCCGGACAGGGGTTGAACGAGCAGTACTTC. This codes for CATSDPPGQGLNEQYF.